Detailed here is one T cell receptor beta chain. The antigen is undetermined. These data are taken from a study of T cells in Graves' hyperthyroidism and ophthalmopathy. Criteria for exclusion of patients were uncontrolled infection, other autoimmune disease, pregnancy or lactation. Clinical symptoms, serum thyroxine and TRAb, thyroid ultrasound and orbital computed tomography were used for the diagnoses. Points from the study as a whole: Ophthalmopathy was model-predicted a median roughly 6.3 months pre-onset. The majority of expanded thyroid clonotypes above 0.001 also appeared in blood.

Germline CDR1 SGHTA, CDR2 FQGNSA. CDR3 length: 14 amino acids. V shed 1 base, J shed 3 bases, and the junction held 2 bases outside the gene matches. It was RNA transcripts that yielded the amplified TCR beta CDR3 regions. The primer set for the first-round RT-PCR of the TCR CDR3 was HTBI. MiXCR was run by TCRdb on the multiplex PCR reads, yielding one entry per CDR3 protein. The repertoire consists of a few hundred thousand distinct CDR3 sequences, with under 60% occurring once and the leading ten covering about 7.8%. This sequence originates from a young woman with Graves' hyperthyroidism. The sequenced sample consisted of peripheral blood or thyroid tissue (not recorded which). The J gene is TRBJ2-7, the V gene TRBV7-2, with TRBD1 matching 8 bases. The CDR3 region is CASSLVTGDYEQYF. The CDR3 nucleotides read TGTGCCAGCAGCTTAGTGACAGGGGACTACGAGCAGTACTTC.